Below, 22 T cell receptor beta chains from the same sample are listed, as sequenced in a study of beta chain features in type 1 diabetes. TCRB transcripts that were expressed got sequenced, as all of the isolated RNA had been reverse transcribed. Clones were sequenced by immunoSEQ multiplex PCR, and TCRdb holds only the in-frame ones, with some missing. This sample has about 130,000 clones, with about 8.7% found just once. Sequencing input: central memory CD4+ T cells from blood. These receptors came from a man aged 18 to 29 in good health.

The CDR3 sequence is CASSFSFGYTF. CDR3 nucleotides: TGTGCCAGCAGTTTCTCGTTTGGCTACACCTTC. The V gene is TRBV28, the J gene TRBJ1-2; no clear D. V was trimmed by 3 bases and J by 7 bases, leaving 6 bases between them. The CDR3 length is 11 residues. Germline loops: CDR1 MDHEN, CDR2 SYDVKM.

This clone was seen more than once but under ten times. V gene TRBV28 combines with J gene TRBJ2-7; maybe TRBD2 (7 bases). Between the trimmed V and J ends, which lost 3 bases and 0 bases, there was a span of 12 bases. Germline-derived CDR1 and CDR2 are MDHEN and SYDVKM. There are 15 residues in the CDR3. CDR3 nucleotides: TGTGCCAGCAGTTTCGGGGGGCACATCTCCTACGAGCAGTACTTC. This gives the protein CASSFGGHISYEQYF.

The gene calls are TRBV6-5 and TRBJ2-2; D not certain. The CDR3 spans 15 residues. V shed 2 bases and J shed 5 bases, with 12 bases lying between them. Per germline, CDR1 MNHEY and CDR2 SVGAGI. The CDR3, as DNA: TGTGCCAGCAGTTACCAGTACCGAGGAACCGGGGAGCTGTTTTTT. As protein: CASSYQYRGTGELFF.

This clone turned up a few times. The chain combines TRBV29-1 with TRBJ2-3, with 14 bases matching TRBD2. From germline, CDR1 is SQVTM and CDR2 ANQGSEA. The CDR3 is 15 residues long. The junction had 4 bases not matched to a gene; V was cut back by 6 bases and J by 2 bases. The chain's CDR3 is CSVAGLAGVTDTQYF. In nucleotides, the CDR3 is TGCAGCGTCGCGGGACTAGCGGGAGTCACAGATACGCAGTATTTT.

As regards this clone: No conserved phenylalanine or tryptophan is present at the end of the CDR3, so a read error is the likely explanation. The DNA is omitted, as the CDR3 cannot be located on it reliably, and the CDR3 follows TCRdb's listing. The rearrangement joins TRBV28 to TRBJ2-7; the D call TRBD1 from the table was never checked on the DNA. Germline CDR1 is MDHEN and CDR2 is SYDVKM. With termini counted, the CDR3 has 11 amino acids. CDR3: CASSQGTGINL.

The chain combines TRBV6-6 with TRBJ2-5; tentatively, D is TRBD1 (6 bases). Germline assignment: CDR1 MNHNY and CDR2 SVGAGI (reference sequence). V shed 5 bases and J shed 3 bases, with 13 bases lying between them. The CDR3 is made up of 14 amino acids. Written as DNA, the CDR3 is TGTGCCAGCAGTACTTGGGGGCAAGAAGAGACCCAGTACTTC. Translating it yields CASSTWGQEETQYF.

The chain carries TRBV7-2 and TRBJ2-7, with TRBD2 matching over 7 bases. This CDR3 region has 17 residues. The V gene end was trimmed by 5 bases and the J gene end by 2 bases; junction bases not matched to a gene: 15. Germline-derived CDR1 and CDR2 are SGHTA and FQGNSA. The CDR3 DNA follows: TGTGCCAGCAGCCTTCTCTTTAGGGCAGGGACTACCTACGAGCAGTACTTC. Translating it yields CASSLLFRAGTTYEQYF.

This clone was found once. V gene TRBV9 combines with J gene TRBJ2-5; 8 bases line up with TRBD2. Trimming took 4 bases from V and 6 from J; bases not matched to a gene: 26. This CDR3 contains 20 residues. Germline CDR1 is SGDLS and CDR2 is YYNGEE. The CDR3 loop reads CASSPRLAGGQSVGEKTQYF. The CDR3 nucleotides read TGTGCCAGCAGCCCCAGACTGGCGGGGGGACAAAGTGTGGGTGAAAAGACCCAGTACTTC. The full variable domain, its missing parts supplied by reference TRBV9 and TRBJ2-5, is DSGVTQTPKHLITATGQRVTLRCSPRSGDLSVYWYQQSLDQGLQFLIQYYNGEERAKGNILERFSAQQFPDLHSELNLSSLELGDSALYFCASSPRLAGGQSVGEKTQYFGPGTRLLVL.

The chain recombines TRBV5-1 with TRBJ2-5; D call uncertain. This CDR3 region has 14 residues. Trimming cost V 0 bases and J 5 bases, with 11 bases left between them. Germline CDR1 and CDR2: SGHRS and YFSETQ. CDR3 amino acids: CASSLGLDPETQYF. The DNA of the CDR3 is TGCGCCAGCAGCTTGGGGCTAGACCCGGAGACCCAGTACTTC.

This clone was found a few times. The chain recombines TRBV7-6 with TRBJ1-5; D gene unclear. The CDR3 length is 12 residues. Germline V gene sequence: CDR1 SGHVS, CDR2 FNYEAQ. The V and J ends lost 0 bases and 7 bases respectively, with 4 bases between them. In DNA, the CDR3 is TGTGCCAGCAGCTTAGCGGGCCAGCCCCAGCATTTT. It encodes CASSLAGQPQHF.

The chain is built from TRBV4-3 and TRBJ2-5, with TRBD1 matching over 9 bases. Germline trimming cut 1 base from V and 3 bases from J; bases unmatched to any gene: 9. The CDR3 sequence is 17 residues long. Per the germline V gene, CDR1 is LGHNA and CDR2 is YSLEER. This CDR3 reads CASSQGVPGTGKETQYF. In nucleotides, the CDR3 is TGCGCCAGCAGCCAAGGTGTTCCGGGGACAGGGAAAGAGACCCAGTACTTC.

This clone was detected a few times. V is TRBV30 and J is TRBJ2-7; D might be TRBD2 (5 bases). The CDR3 runs to 13 residues. Trimming cost V 3 bases and J 6 bases, with 15 bases left between them. The germline V gene has CDR1 GTSNPN and CDR2 SVGIG (reference sequence). Written as DNA, the CDR3 is TGTGCCTGGAGCTCCGGGATCCCTTCCGAGCAGTACTTC. Translated, it gives CAWSSGIPSEQYF.

The CDR3 nucleotides are TGTGCCAGCAGCCTACCACAGGGAATCCTCAATGAGCAGTTCTTC. Protein sequence: CASSLPQGILNEQFF. V is TRBV5-4 and J is TRBJ2-1; possible D gene TRBD1, 6 bases. Germline lookup yields CDR1 SGHNT and CDR2 YYREEE (reference sequence). This CDR3 comprises 15 residues. Trimming stripped 4 bases from V and 6 bases from J, with 17 bases between.

This clone was counted a few times. The chain carries TRBV5-1 and TRBJ2-2, with D perhaps TRBD1 (6 bases). The V end lost 4 bases, the J end lost 7 bases, and 14 bases lay between the germline ends. Looked up from germline, CDR1 is SGHRS and CDR2 is YFSETQ. The CDR3 sequence is 14 residues long. The CDR3 region is CASSARTVNGELFF. DNA of the CDR3: TGCGCCAGCAGCGCACGGACAGTTAACGGGGAGCTGTTTTTT.

The CDR3 is CASGLLAGSTDTQYF. The CDR3 nucleotides are TGTGCCAGCGGCCTTCTAGCGGGGTCAACAGATACGCAGTATTTT. The J gene is TRBJ2-3, the V gene TRBV2; 9 bases match TRBD2. This CDR3 comprises 15 residues. The germline V gene has CDR1 SNHLY and CDR2 FYNNEI. V lost 8 bases and J lost 3; bases outside the gene matches: 9.

Only a few counts were recorded for this clone. The genes are TRBV7-2 and TRBJ2-5, with D maybe TRBD2 (5 bases). Between the trimmed V and J ends, which lost 2 bases and 2 bases, there was a span of 9 bases. This CDR3 is 14 amino acids long. Per germline, CDR1 SGHTA and CDR2 FQGNSA. For the CDR3, the DNA is TGTGCCAGCAGCTTACAAGCGGTACAAGAGACCCAGTACTTC. Residues: CASSLQAVQETQYF. The full variable domain, completed using reference TRBV7-2 and TRBJ2-5, is GAGVSQSPSNKVTEKGKDVELRCDPISGHTALYWYRQSLGQGLEFLIYFQGNSAPDKSGLPSDRFSAERTGGSVSTLTIQRTQQEDSAVYLCASSLQAVQETQYFGPGTRLLVL.

This clone occurred a few times. This chain connects TRBV11-2 to TRBJ2-7, with D perhaps matching TRBD2 (5 bases). The CDR3 spans 15 residues. Per the germline V gene, CDR1 is SGHAT and CDR2 is FQNNGV. The V end was cut by 1 base, the J end by 1 base, with 11 bases between. CDR3 nucleotide sequence: TGTGCCAGCAGCTTAGTTGCGGGTTCTTCCTACGAGCAGTACTTC. Its protein product is CASSLVAGSSYEQYF.

The rearrangement uses TRBV2 and TRBJ2-3, with D perhaps matching TRBD2 (5 bases). The CDR3 runs to 10 residues. Trimming cost V 2 bases and J 14 bases, with 8 bases left between them. The V gene's germline CDR1 is SNHLY and CDR2 FYNNEI. The CDR3 here is CASSEPGSYF. The CDR3 DNA reads TGTGCCAGCAGTGAACCGGGATCGTATTTT.

CDR3 sequence (DNA): TGTGCCAGCAGCGCCCGACTAGCGGGGGGAAGCTCCTACAATGAGCAGTTCTTC. This gives the protein CASSARLAGGSSYNEQFF. The V gene is TRBV9, the J gene TRBJ2-1; 13 nucleotides line up with TRBD2. Per germline, CDR1 SGDLS and CDR2 YYNGEE. Trimming cost V 3 bases and J 0 bases; bases outside gene matches: 6. This CDR3 is 18 amino acids long.

This clone was found a few times. The chain employs TRBV11-2 and TRBJ1-4; D not resolved. Germline V gene sequence: CDR1 SGHAT, CDR2 FQNNGV. Trimming stripped 1 base from V and 7 bases from J, with 4 bases between. The CDR3 is 12 residues long. The CDR3 sequence: CASSLGAEKLFF. Here the CDR3 DNA reads TGTGCCAGCAGCTTAGGGGCTGAAAAACTGTTTTTT.

This clone was seen more than once but under ten times. The chain recombines TRBV7-9 with TRBJ1-1; D uncertain. The CDR3 length is 14 residues. Per the germline V gene, CDR1 is SEHNR and CDR2 is FQNEAQ (reference sequence). Trimming shortened V by 5 bases and J by 1 base, and 11 bases separated the two germline ends. The CDR3 spells CASSPQMGNTEAFF. As DNA, the CDR3 is TGTGCCAGCAGCCCACAGATGGGGAACACTGAAGCTTTCTTT.

The V gene is TRBV18, the J gene TRBJ1-2, with a possible D match to TRBD1 (6 bases). V was cut by 0 bases and J by 4 bases, with 9 bases left in between. Germline V gene data show CDR1 as KGHSH and CDR2 as LQKENI. The CDR3 length is 14 residues. The CDR3 protein is CASSPPTGSYGYTF. The CDR3 DNA reads TGTGCCAGCTCACCACCGACAGGTTCCTATGGCTACACCTTC.